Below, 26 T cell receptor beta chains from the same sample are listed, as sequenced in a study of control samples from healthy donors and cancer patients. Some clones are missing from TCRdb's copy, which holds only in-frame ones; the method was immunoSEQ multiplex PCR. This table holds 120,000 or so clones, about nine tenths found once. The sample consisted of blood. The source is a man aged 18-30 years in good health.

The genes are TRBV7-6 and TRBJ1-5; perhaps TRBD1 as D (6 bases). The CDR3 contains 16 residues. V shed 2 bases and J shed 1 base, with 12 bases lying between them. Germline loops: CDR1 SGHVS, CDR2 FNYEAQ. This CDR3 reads CASSLNSGGSNQPQHF. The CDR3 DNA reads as TGTGCCAGCAGCTTAAATTCGGGGGGCAGCAATCAGCCCCAGCATTTT.

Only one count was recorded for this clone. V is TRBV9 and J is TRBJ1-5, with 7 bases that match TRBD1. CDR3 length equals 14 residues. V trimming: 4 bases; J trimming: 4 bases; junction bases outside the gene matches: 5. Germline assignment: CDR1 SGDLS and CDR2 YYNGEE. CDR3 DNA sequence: TGTGCCAGCAGCTCAGGGGGAAGTAATCAGCCCCAGCATTTT. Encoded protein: CASSSGGSNQPQHF.

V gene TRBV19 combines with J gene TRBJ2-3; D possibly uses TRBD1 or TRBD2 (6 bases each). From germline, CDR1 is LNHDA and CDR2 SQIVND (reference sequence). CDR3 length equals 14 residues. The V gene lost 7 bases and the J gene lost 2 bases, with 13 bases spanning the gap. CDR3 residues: CASNGGASTDTQYF. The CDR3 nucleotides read TGTGCCAGTAACGGGGGCGCATCCACAGATACGCAGTATTTT.

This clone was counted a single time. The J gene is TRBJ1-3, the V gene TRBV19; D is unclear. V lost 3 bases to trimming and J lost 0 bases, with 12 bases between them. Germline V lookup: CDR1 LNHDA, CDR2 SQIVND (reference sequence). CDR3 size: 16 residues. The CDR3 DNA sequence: TGTGCCAGTAGTATTGGTCAACAGCACTCTGGAAACACCATATATTTT. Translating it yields CASSIGQQHSGNTIYF. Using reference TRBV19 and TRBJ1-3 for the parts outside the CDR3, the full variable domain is DGGITQSPKYLFRKEGQNVTLSCEQNLNHDAMYWYRQDPGQGLRLIYYSQIVNDFQKGDIAEGYSVSREKKESFPLTVTSAQKNPTAFYLCASSIGQQHSGNTIYFGEGSWLTVV.

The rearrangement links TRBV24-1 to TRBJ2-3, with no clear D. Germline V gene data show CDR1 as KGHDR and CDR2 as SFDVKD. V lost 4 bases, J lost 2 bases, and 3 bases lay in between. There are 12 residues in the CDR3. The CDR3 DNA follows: TGTGCCACCAGTGACCCCACAGATACGCAGTATTTT. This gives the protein CATSDPTDTQYF.

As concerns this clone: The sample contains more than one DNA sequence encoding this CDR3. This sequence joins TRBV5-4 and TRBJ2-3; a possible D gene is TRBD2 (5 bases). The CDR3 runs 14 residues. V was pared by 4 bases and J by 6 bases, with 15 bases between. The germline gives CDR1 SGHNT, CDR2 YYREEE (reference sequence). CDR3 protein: CASSAPGSADTQYF. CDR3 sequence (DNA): TGTGCCAGCAGCGCCCCGGGTAGCGCGGATACGCAGTATTTT.

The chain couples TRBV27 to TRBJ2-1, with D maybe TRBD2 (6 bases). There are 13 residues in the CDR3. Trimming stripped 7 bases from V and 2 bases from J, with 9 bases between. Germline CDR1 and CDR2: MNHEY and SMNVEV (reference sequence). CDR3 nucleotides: TGTGCCAGCACCGGGGGACCCTACAATGAGCAGTTCTTC. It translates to CASTGGPYNEQFF.

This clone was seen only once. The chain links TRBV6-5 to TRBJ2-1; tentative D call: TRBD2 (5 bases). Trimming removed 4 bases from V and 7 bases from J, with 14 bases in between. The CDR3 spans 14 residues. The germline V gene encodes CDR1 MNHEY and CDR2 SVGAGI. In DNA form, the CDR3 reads TGTGCCAGCAGTTCCTCTTTGGGCGGGAATGAGCAGTTCTTC. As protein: CASSSSLGGNEQFF.

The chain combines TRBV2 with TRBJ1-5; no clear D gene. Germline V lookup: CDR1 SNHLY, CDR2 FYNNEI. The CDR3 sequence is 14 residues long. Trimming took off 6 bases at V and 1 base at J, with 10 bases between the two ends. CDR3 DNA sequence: TGTGCCAGCAGCTATACAGCGAGCAATCAGCCCCAGCATTTT. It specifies CASSYTASNQPQHF.

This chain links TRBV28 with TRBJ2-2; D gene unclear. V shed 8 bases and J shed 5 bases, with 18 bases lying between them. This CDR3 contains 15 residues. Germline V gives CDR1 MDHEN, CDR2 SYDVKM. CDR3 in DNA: TGTGCCAGCTCCTTTTATGGGGTGCAAACCGGGGAGCTGTTTTTT. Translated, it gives CASSFYGVQTGELFF.

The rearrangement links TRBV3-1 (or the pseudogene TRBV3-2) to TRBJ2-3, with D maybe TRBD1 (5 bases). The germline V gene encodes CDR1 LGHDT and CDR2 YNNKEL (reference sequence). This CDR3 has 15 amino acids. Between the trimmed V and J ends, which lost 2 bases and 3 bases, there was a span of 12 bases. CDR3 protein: CASSQTGFVTDTQYF. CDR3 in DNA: TGTGCCAGCAGCCAAACAGGTTTCGTGACAGATACGCAGTATTTT.

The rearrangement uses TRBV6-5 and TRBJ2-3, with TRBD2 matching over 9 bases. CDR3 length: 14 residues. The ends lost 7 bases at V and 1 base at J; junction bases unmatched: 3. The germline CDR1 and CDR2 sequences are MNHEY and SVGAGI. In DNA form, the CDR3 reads TGTGCCAGCATCCGGACTAGCGGCACAGATACGCAGTATTTT. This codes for CASIRTSGTDTQYF.

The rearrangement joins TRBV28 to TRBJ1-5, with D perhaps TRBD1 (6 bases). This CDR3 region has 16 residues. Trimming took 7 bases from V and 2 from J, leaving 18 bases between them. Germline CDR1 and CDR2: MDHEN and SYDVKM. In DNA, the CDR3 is TGTGCCAGCATTCCCTCCAGGGGTGGAGGCAATCAGCCCCAGCATTTT. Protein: CASIPSRGGGNQPQHF.

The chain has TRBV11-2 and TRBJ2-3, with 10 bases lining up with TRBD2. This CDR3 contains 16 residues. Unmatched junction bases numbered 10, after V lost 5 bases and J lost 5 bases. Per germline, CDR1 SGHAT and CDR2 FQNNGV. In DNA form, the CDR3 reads TGTGCCAGCAGCCCAAGAAGGACTAGCGGTCGAGATACGCAGTATTTT. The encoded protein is CASSPRRTSGRDTQYF.

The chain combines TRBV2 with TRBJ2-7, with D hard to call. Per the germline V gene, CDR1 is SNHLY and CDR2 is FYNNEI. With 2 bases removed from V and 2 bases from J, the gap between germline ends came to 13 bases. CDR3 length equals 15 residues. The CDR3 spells CASSELASDTYEQYV. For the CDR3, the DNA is TGTGCCAGCAGTGAACTGGCGAGTGATACCTACGAGCAGTACGTC.

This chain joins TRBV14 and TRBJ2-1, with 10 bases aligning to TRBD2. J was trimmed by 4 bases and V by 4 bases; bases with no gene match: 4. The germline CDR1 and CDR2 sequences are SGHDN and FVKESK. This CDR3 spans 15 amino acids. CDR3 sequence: CASSRSGGLYNEQFF. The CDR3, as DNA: TGTGCCAGCAGCCGTAGCGGGGGGCTTTACAATGAGCAGTTCTTC.

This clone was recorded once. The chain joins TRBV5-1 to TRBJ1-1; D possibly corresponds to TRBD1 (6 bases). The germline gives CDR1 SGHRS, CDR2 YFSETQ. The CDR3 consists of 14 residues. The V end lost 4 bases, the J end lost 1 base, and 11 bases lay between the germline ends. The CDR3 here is CASSRGGGNTEAFF. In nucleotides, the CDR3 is TGCGCCAGCAGCCGGGGAGGGGGGAACACTGAAGCTTTCTTT.

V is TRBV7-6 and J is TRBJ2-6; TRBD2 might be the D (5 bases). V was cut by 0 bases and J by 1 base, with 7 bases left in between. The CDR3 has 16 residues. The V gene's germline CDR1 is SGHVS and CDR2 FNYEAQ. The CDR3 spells CASSLAPGSGANVLTF. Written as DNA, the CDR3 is TGTGCCAGCAGCTTAGCGCCGGGGTCTGGGGCCAACGTCCTGACTTTC.

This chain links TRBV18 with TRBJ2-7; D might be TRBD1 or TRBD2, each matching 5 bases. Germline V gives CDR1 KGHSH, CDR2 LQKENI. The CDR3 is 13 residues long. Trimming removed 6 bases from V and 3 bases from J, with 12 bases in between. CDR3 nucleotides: TGTGCCAGCTCGACCGGGACGCTCTACGAGCAGTACGTC. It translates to CASSTGTLYEQYV.

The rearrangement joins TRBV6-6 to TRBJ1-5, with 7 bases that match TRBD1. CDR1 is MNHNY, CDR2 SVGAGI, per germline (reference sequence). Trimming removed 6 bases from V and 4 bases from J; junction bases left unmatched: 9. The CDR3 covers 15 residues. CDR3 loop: CASSLQGVQNQPQHF. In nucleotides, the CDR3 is TGTGCCAGCAGCCTCCAGGGGGTGCAAAATCAGCCCCAGCATTTT.

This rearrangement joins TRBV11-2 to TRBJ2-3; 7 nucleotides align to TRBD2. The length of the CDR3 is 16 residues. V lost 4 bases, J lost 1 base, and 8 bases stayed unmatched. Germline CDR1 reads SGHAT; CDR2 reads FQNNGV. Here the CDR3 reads CASSSLAGRRTDTQYF. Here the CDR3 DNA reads TGTGCCAGCAGCTCCTTAGCGGGTCGCCGCACAGATACGCAGTATTTT.

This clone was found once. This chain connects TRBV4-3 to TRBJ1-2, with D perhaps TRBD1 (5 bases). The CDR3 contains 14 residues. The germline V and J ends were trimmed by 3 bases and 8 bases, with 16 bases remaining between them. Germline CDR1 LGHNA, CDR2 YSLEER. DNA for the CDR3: TGCGCCAGCAGCCACGGGACCATTGGAAAAGGCTACACCTTC. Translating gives CASSHGTIGKGYTF.

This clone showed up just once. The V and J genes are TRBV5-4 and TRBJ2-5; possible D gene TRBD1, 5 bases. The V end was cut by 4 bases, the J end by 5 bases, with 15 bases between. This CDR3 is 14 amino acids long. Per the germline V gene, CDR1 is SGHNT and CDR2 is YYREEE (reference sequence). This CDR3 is CASSQRGPGETQYF. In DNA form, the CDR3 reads TGTGCCAGCAGCCAGCGAGGCCCAGGGGAGACCCAGTACTTC.

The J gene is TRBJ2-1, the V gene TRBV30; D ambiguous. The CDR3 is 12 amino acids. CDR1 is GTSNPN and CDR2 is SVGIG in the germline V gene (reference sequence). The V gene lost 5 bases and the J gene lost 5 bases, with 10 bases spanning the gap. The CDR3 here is CAWGRQNNEQFF. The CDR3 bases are TGTGCCTGGGGCAGGCAGAACAATGAGCAGTTCTTC.

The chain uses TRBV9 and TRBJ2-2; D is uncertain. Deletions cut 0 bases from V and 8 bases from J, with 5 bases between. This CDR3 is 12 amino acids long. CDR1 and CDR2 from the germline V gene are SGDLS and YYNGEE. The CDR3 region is CASSVVRGELFF. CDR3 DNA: TGTGCCAGCAGCGTAGTACGTGGGGAGCTGTTTTTT.

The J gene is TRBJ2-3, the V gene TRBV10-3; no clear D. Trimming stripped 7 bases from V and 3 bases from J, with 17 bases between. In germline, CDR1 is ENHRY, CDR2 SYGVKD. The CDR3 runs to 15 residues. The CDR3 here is CAITPNGAGTDTQYF. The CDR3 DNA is TGTGCCATCACTCCAAATGGCGCCGGGACAGATACGCAGTATTTT.